This T cell receptor beta chain is drawn from a study of T-cell reconstitution after alpha-beta-depleted transplantation in children. Unique molecular identifiers were used to barcode this TCRbeta library. TCRdb re-called the PCR reads with MiXCR, one entry per CDR3 protein. This sample yields some 340,000 distinct CDR3 sequences, of which 10% to 13% are seen a single time; approximately 2.3% belongs to the top ten. This clonotype has just a few counts. The sequence came from a human donor who donated a stem cell graft to a child with acute lymphoblastic leukemia. The specimen comprised PBMCs from the stem cell graft donor, sampled from the stem cell graft.

The CDR3: CAWSVENRGFYEQYF. For the CDR3, the DNA is TGTGCCTGGAGTGTAGAGAACAGGGGCTTCTACGAGCAGTACTTC. This chain joins TRBV30 and TRBJ2-7; TRBD1 matches 7 bases. The germline V gene has CDR1 GTSNPN and CDR2 SVGIG (reference sequence). This CDR3 is built from 15 residues. V lost 0 bases, J lost 3 bases, and 8 bases stayed unmatched.